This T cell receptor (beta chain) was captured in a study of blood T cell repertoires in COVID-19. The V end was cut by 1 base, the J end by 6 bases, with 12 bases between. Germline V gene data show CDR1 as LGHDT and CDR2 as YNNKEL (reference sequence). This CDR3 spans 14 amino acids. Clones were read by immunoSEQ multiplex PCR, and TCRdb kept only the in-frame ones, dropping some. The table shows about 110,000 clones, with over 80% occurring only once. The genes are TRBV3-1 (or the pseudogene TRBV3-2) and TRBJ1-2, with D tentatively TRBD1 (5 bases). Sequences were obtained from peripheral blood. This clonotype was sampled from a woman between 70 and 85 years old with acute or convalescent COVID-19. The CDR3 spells CASSQVGGADGYTF. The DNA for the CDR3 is TGTGCCAGCAGCCAAGTAGGCGGGGCGGATGGCTACACCTTC.